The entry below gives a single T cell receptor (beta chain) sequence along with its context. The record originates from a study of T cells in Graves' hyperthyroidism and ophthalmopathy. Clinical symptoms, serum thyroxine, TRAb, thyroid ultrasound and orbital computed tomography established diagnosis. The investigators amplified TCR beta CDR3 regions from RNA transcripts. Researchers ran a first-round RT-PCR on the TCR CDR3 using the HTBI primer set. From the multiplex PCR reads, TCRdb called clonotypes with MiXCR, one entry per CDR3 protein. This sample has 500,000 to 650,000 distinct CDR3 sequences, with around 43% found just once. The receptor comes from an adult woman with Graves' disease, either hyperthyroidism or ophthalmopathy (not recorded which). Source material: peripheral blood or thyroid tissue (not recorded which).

This chain's CDR3 is CASMIATNEKLFF. In DNA, the CDR3 is TGTGCCAGCATGATTGCAACTAATGAAAAACTGTTTTTT. This sequence joins TRBV7-2 and TRBJ1-4; the D is unclear. V was trimmed by 7 bases and J by 0 bases, leaving 6 bases between them. Germline assignment: CDR1 SGHTA and CDR2 FQGNSA. CDR3 length: 13 residues.